This T cell receptor beta chain originates from a study of cytomegalovirus exposure and HLA in healthy donors. Trimming removed 2 bases from V and 6 bases from J, with 15 bases in between. The CDR3 loop spans 16 amino acids. The germline CDR1 and CDR2 sequences are SGHRS and YFSETQ. About this clone itself: Its antigen is undetermined.

Findings and limits, study-wide: As a later analysis showed, a missense DCLRE1C variant was linked to trimming of TCR beta V- and J-genes.

Primers for the PCR totalled 60 Vbeta and 13 Jbeta. This table comes from immunoSEQ multiplex PCR, and its TCRdb copy is limited to in-frame clones, with some not included. The table has 100,000 to 150,000 clones, around 78% seen once. This TCR was sampled from a female donor in good health and CMV-seropositive. This rearrangement joins TRBV5-1 to TRBJ1-6; maybe TRBD1 (6 bases). The material sequenced was PBMCs. The CDR3 sequence: CASSFGPGDGNSPLHF. The DNA for the CDR3 is TGCGCCAGCAGCTTTGGACCAGGGGACGGTAATTCACCCCTCCACTTT.